These T cell receptor beta chains were read from a single sample in a study of response to subunit inactivated influenza vaccine. TCRdb re-called the RT-PCR reads with MiXCR, one entry per CDR3 protein. The sample has a few hundred thousand distinct CDR3 sequences; about 14% are singletons. The sequencing here drew on PBMCs from blood, taken 11 to 12 days after vaccination. The receptors derive from a man between 50 and 59 years old who received an inactivated influenza vaccine. The CDR3 runs from the conserved cysteine through the conserved F or W. The D gene is left open where the match is weak. A clone size is listed for some rows: how often the clone was seen (once, few, many), or a class if it is expanded.

D: TRBD1
length: 12
J: TRBJ2-4
V: TRBV27
size: -
CDR3: CASSQDRGIQYF
DNA: TGTGCCAGCAGCCAGGACAGGGGCATTCAGTACTTC

D: -
length: 13
J: TRBJ2-5
V: TRBV5-4
size: -
CDR3: CASSSALQETQYF
DNA: TGTGCCAGCAGCTCGGCCCTCCAAGAGACCCAGTACTTC

D: TRBD1
length: 15
J: TRBJ2-5
V: TRBV15
size: -
CDR3: CATSNYRTGMETQYF
DNA: TGTGCCACCAGCAACTACAGGACAGGGATGGAGACCCAGTACTTC

D: TRBD1
length: 16
J: TRBJ1-5
V: TRBV6-2/TRBV6-3
size: few
CDR3: CATLQAGTGGSQPQHF
DNA: TGTGCCACCCTCCAAGCTGGGACAGGGGGCTCTCAGCCCCAGCATTTT

D: TRBD2
length: 18
J: TRBJ2-1
V: TRBV6-2/TRBV6-3
size: -
CDR3: CASSPGSSGARLRNEQFF
DNA: TGTGCCAGCAGCCCGGGGTCTAGCGGGGCCAGATTACGAAATGAGCAGTTCTTC

D: TRBD2
length: 14
J: TRBJ2-7
V: TRBV5-1
size: -
CDR3: CASRTGTSVYEQYF
DNA: TGCGCCAGCAGGACCGGGACTAGCGTCTACGAGCAGTACTTC

D: TRBD1
length: 14
J: TRBJ2-2
V: TRBV5-1
size: -
CDR3: CASSPGQANGELFF
DNA: TGCGCCAGCAGTCCCGGACAGGCAAACGGGGAGCTGTTTTTT

D: TRBD1
length: 14
J: TRBJ2-5
V: TRBV12-3/TRBV12-4
size: few
CDR3: CASSLPGQGKTQYF
DNA: TGTGCCAGCAGTCTACCGGGACAGGGGAAGACCCAGTACTTC

D: -
length: 12
J: TRBJ1-4
V: TRBV7-9
size: few
CDR3: CASSLSRGKLFF
DNA: TGTGCCAGCAGCCTATCGAGGGGAAAACTGTTTTTT

D: -
length: 14
J: TRBJ2-5
V: TRBV7-9
size: few
CDR3: CASSLPNSRETQYF
DNA: TGTGCCAGCAGCTTACCTAACAGTCGGGAGACCCAGTACTTC

D: -
length: 18
J: TRBJ2-3
V: TRBV3-1
size: few
CDR3: CASSQAPLMGATTDTQYF
DNA: TGTGCCAGCAGCCAAGCCCCTCTGATGGGAGCAACCACAGATACGCAGTATTTT

D: TRBD2
length: 16
J: TRBJ2-1
V: TRBV27
size: -
CDR3: CASSLFGGGAYETQFF
DNA: TGTGCCAGCAGTTTATTCGGCGGGGGGGCCTATGAGACCCAGTTCTTC

D: -
length: 12
J: TRBJ2-7
V: TRBV30
size: -
CDR3: CAWSVLRYEQYF
DNA: TGTGCCTGGAGTGTACTCAGGTACGAGCAGTACTTC

D: TRBD1
length: 15
J: TRBJ2-1
V: TRBV7-9
size: -
CDR3: CASSFWTGEYNEQFF
DNA: TGTGCCAGCAGCTTCTGGACAGGGGAGTACAATGAGCAGTTCTTC

D: -
length: 11
J: TRBJ2-1
V: TRBV7-9
size: -
CDR3: CASITRDEQFF
DNA: TGTGCCAGCATCACAAGGGATGAGCAGTTCTTC

D: -
length: 14
J: TRBJ2-5
V: TRBV7-9
size: -
CDR3: CASSLVGIQETQYF
DNA: TGTGCCAGCAGCTTAGTGGGGATTCAAGAGACCCAGTACTTC

D: -
length: 13
J: TRBJ2-2
V: TRBV2
size: few
CDR3: CASSQAVGGELFF
DNA: TGTGCCAGCAGCCAAGCGGTTGGCGGGGAGCTGTTTTTT

D: -
length: 15
J: TRBJ2-7
V: TRBV6-1
size: few
CDR3: CASSLSLDLSYEQYF
DNA: TGTGCCAGCAGCCTCTCGTTGGACCTCTCCTACGAGCAGTACTTC